These 24 T cell receptor beta chains were sequenced from one sample in a study of blood T cell repertoires in COVID-19. Some clones are missing from TCRdb's copy, which holds only in-frame ones; the method was immunoSEQ multiplex PCR. The sample contains under 300,000 clones, 86% of which appear only once. The sequencing input was peripheral blood. The receptors were gathered from a woman under 40 with active or convalescent COVID-19.

The chain combines TRBV3-1 (or the pseudogene TRBV3-2) with TRBJ2-3; a weak D match, TRBD2 (7 bases). Germline CDR1 LGHDT, CDR2 YNNKEL (reference sequence). Trimming took off 2 bases at V and 4 bases at J, with 10 bases between the two ends. CDR3 length equals 14 residues. The CDR3 is CASSQTGGPDTQYF. For the CDR3, the DNA is TGTGCCAGCAGCCAAACGGGGGGCCCAGATACGCAGTATTTT.

The V gene is TRBV7-2, the J gene TRBJ2-7, with 9 nucleotides matching TRBD1. CDR1 and CDR2 (germline): SGHTA, FQGNSA. This CDR3 spans 14 amino acids. V shed 5 bases and J 4 bases; nucleotides not matched to a gene: 6. CDR3 in DNA: TGTGCCAGCAGCCTTGGACAGGGGACATACGAGCAGTACTTC. Translated, it gives CASSLGQGTYEQYF.

The rearrangement uses TRBV6-2 or TRBV6-3 and TRBJ2-7; 13 bases are shared with TRBD2. CDR1 MNHEY and CDR2 SVGEGT come from the germline V gene. J was trimmed by 7 bases and V by 3 bases; bases with no gene match: 12. This CDR3 comprises 17 residues. CDR3 in amino acids: CASSYVPTSGGPREQYF. DNA of the CDR3: TGTGCCAGCAGTTATGTGCCGACTAGCGGGGGGCCGCGAGAGCAGTACTTC.

This chain links TRBV24-1 with TRBJ1-5, with D perhaps TRBD1 (6 bases). The CDR3 is made up of 15 amino acids. V was pared by 2 bases and J by 2 bases, with 9 bases between. From germline, CDR1 is KGHDR and CDR2 SFDVKD. DNA of the CDR3: TGTGCCACCAGTGATTCAGGGGTCGGCAATCAGCCCCAGCATTTT. It translates to CATSDSGVGNQPQHF.

J is TRBJ2-2 and V is TRBV2; TRBD2 matches at 10 bases. The germline gives CDR1 SNHLY, CDR2 FYNNEI. Losses at the gene ends were 6 bases for V and 5 bases for J; bases not matched to a gene: 6. This CDR3 contains 15 residues. In nucleotides, the CDR3 is TGTGCCAGCAGGGTTAGCGGGGGGATTACCGGGGAGCTGTTTTTT. It codes for CASRVSGGITGELFF.

The chain recombines TRBV2 with TRBJ2-5; D is undetermined. The CDR3 sequence is 16 residues long. Trimming left V 2 bases short and J 5 bases short, with 18 bases between. CDR1 and CDR2 (germline): SNHLY, FYNNEI. The DNA of the CDR3 is TGTGCCAGCAGTGAACCACCTGACGCCGCCGGGGAGACCCAGTACTTC. It codes for CASSEPPDAAGETQYF.

This clone was seen only a few times. The rearrangement joins TRBV3-1 (or the pseudogene TRBV3-2) to TRBJ1-2; TRBD1 aligns across 8 bases. V shed 2 bases, J shed 4 bases, and the junction held 12 bases outside the gene matches. Looked up from germline, CDR1 is LGHDT and CDR2 is YNNKEL (reference sequence). The CDR3 runs 17 residues. The CDR3 DNA reads TGTGCCAGCAGCCAACGCTTTGGACAGGGAGGATCCTATGGCTACACCTTC. Encoded protein: CASSQRFGQGGSYGYTF.

This clone was observed once. CDR3 nucleotides: TGTGCCAGCAGCTCAAACCCAGGACTCCCCTATGGCTACACCTTC. As protein: CASSSNPGLPYGYTF. The chain has TRBV7-2 and TRBJ1-2; D remains unclear. V was trimmed by 4 bases and J by 4 bases, leaving 16 bases between them. The CDR3 extends over 15 amino acids. Germline CDR1 SGHTA, CDR2 FQGNSA.

J is TRBJ2-5 and V is TRBV30; a weak D match, TRBD2 (5 bases). The CDR3 sequence is 13 residues long. Trimming shortened V by 2 bases and J by 4 bases, and 11 bases separated the two germline ends. Germline V lookup: CDR1 GTSNPN, CDR2 SVGIG (reference sequence). The CDR3 sequence is CAWSRGSIETQYF. CDR3 sequence (DNA): TGTGCCTGGAGTCGGGGAAGTATAGAGACCCAGTACTTC.

V usage is TRBV5-6 and J usage is TRBJ2-1, with 12 bases identical to TRBD2. Germline V gene data show CDR1 as SGHDT and CDR2 as YYEEEE. The V and J ends lost 2 bases and 8 bases, in that order; junction bases with no gene match: 5. The CDR3 totals 15 residues. CDR3 sequence: CASSFGLAGTDEQFF. CDR3 in DNA: TGTGCCAGCAGCTTTGGACTAGCGGGGACGGATGAGCAGTTCTTC.

CDR3 DNA sequence: TGCGCCAGCAGCCAAGCCCCATGGTTAGCGGGGAGCACAGATACGCAGTATTTT. Translation: CASSQAPWLAGSTDTQYF. The V call is TRBV4-3, the J call TRBJ2-3; 8 bases agree with TRBD2. J lost 0 bases, V lost 1 base, and 9 bases had no gene match. CDR1 is LGHNA and CDR2 is YSLEER in the germline V gene. CDR3 length: 18 residues.

The chain recombines TRBV28 with TRBJ2-5; D might be TRBD1 (6 bases). Trimming cost V 4 bases and J 4 bases, with 16 bases left between them. Germline CDR1 MDHEN, CDR2 SYDVKM. This CDR3 is built from 15 residues. The CDR3 here is CASSSVTGHSETQYF. CDR3 nucleotides: TGTGCCAGCAGTTCAGTGACAGGACACTCAGAGACCCAGTACTTC.

The rearrangement joins TRBV20-1 to TRBJ1-1; TRBD1 matches 7 bases. V lost 5 bases and J lost 9; bases outside the gene matches: 6. The germline V gene encodes CDR1 DFQATT and CDR2 SNEGSKA (reference sequence). The CDR3 sequence is 11 residues long. The DNA for the CDR3 is TGCAGTGCTGGCGGACAGGATAAAGCTTTCTTT. Translated: CSAGGQDKAFF.

The chain has TRBV7-3 and TRBJ1-6; unclear D gene. The CDR3 loop spans 13 amino acids. The V end was cut by 4 bases, the J end by 10 bases, with 11 bases between. Germline CDR1 reads SGHTA; CDR2 reads FQGTGA. The CDR3 protein is CASSYSQGSPLHF. Here the CDR3 DNA reads TGTGCCAGCAGCTACAGCCAAGGATCACCCCTCCACTTT.

The chain combines TRBV15 with TRBJ2-5, with a tentative D call TRBD1 (5 bases). Germline V gene sequence: CDR1 LNHNV, CDR2 YYDKDF (reference sequence). Trimming stripped 5 bases from V and 3 bases from J, with 10 bases between. The length of the CDR3 is 13 residues. The CDR3 DNA is TGTGCCACCAGCTTGGGGCCCAAAGAGACCCAGTACTTC. Its translation: CATSLGPKETQYF.

This chain connects TRBV18 to TRBJ2-2; unclear D gene. The V end was cut by 3 bases, the J end by 3 bases, with 2 bases between. The CDR3 sequence is 12 residues long. The germline V gene has CDR1 KGHSH and CDR2 LQKENI. The CDR3 is CASSPDTGELFF. CDR3 DNA: TGTGCCAGCTCACCCGACACCGGGGAGCTGTTTTTT.

The chain couples TRBV9 to TRBJ1-1; a weak D match, TRBD1 (6 bases). Germline V gives CDR1 SGDLS, CDR2 YYNGEE. CDR3 size: 15 residues. V gave up 0 bases and J gave up 2 bases, with 11 bases separating them. CDR3 in DNA: TGTGCCAGCAGCGTAGGTACAGGGAGTAACACTGAAGCTTTCTTT. Its translation: CASSVGTGSNTEAFF. Using reference TRBV9 and TRBJ1-1 for the parts outside the CDR3, the full variable domain is DSGVTQTPKHLITATGQRVTLRCSPRSGDLSVYWYQQSLDQGLQFLIQYYNGEERAKGNILERFSAQQFPDLHSELNLSSLELGDSALYFCASSVGTGSNTEAFFGQGTRLTVV.

The chain combines TRBV7-9 with TRBJ2-3; 7 positions agree with TRBD2. Germline V gives CDR1 SEHNR, CDR2 FQNEAQ (reference sequence). The CDR3 sequence is 17 residues long. Trimming cost V 4 bases and J 6 bases; bases outside gene matches: 16. The CDR3 sequence is CASSSLLRGTPADTQYF. The CDR3 bases are TGTGCCAGCAGCTCGCTATTGCGGGGGACCCCTGCGGATACGCAGTATTTT.

V and J are TRBV7-9 and TRBJ1-1; D is ambiguous. The CDR3 runs 14 residues. The V gene lost 5 bases and the J gene lost 7 bases, with 17 bases spanning the gap. Looked up from germline, CDR1 is SEHNR and CDR2 is FQNEAQ (reference sequence). The CDR3 DNA reads TGTGCCAGCAGCCTCCCTACGTCGATGAGTGAAGCTTTCTTT. This codes for CASSLPTSMSEAFF.

This chain links TRBV5-1 with TRBJ1-1, with D unclear. Trimming stripped 6 bases from V and 4 bases from J, with 16 bases between. The CDR3 covers 14 residues. Germline V CDR1 and CDR2: SGHRS, YFSETQ. CDR3 loop: CASTFARGATEAFF. Here the CDR3 DNA reads TGCGCCAGCACCTTTGCTCGGGGTGCCACTGAAGCTTTCTTT.

The V call is TRBV25-1, the J call TRBJ1-2; 9 bases line up with TRBD1. The germline V gene has CDR1 MGHDK and CDR2 SYGVNS. The CDR3 runs to 14 residues. V lost 7 bases, J lost 5 bases, and 8 bases stayed unmatched. This CDR3 is CASTPQGAGYGYTF. CDR3 DNA sequence: TGTGCCAGCACCCCACAGGGGGCAGGGTATGGCTACACCTTC.

The rearrangement joins TRBV7-8 to TRBJ1-3; D may be TRBD1 (5 bases). V was cut by 0 bases and J by 8 bases, with 11 bases left in between. CDR3 length: 14 residues. The germline V gene encodes CDR1 SGHVS and CDR2 FQNEAQ. The CDR3 protein is CASSLAGGGDTIYF. Here the CDR3 DNA reads TGTGCCAGCAGCTTAGCGGGGGGTGGGGACACCATATATTTT.

CDR3 DNA: TGTGCCAGCAGTGAGGGGTGGGCAGGGTCACCCCTCCACTTT. Residues: CASSEGWAGSPLHF. The genes are TRBV2 and TRBJ1-6; D is perhaps TRBD1 (5 bases). The germline gives CDR1 SNHLY, CDR2 FYNNEI. CDR3 length: 14 amino acids. Trimming pared 3 bases from V and 10 bases from J, leaving 13 bases between. The full variable domain, with the rest looked up from reference TRBV2 and TRBJ1-6, is EPEVTQTPSHQVTQMGQEVILRCVPISNHLYFYWYRQILGQKVEFLVSFYNNEISEKSEIFDDQFSVERPDGSNFTLKIRSTKLEDSAMYFCASSEGWAGSPLHFGNGTRLTVT.

V is TRBV19 and J is TRBJ1-4; a possible D gene is TRBD1 (6 bases). The germline V gene encodes CDR1 LNHDA and CDR2 SQIVND (reference sequence). The CDR3 sequence is 15 residues long. Trimming took 4 bases from V and 6 from J, leaving 15 bases between them. The DNA for the CDR3 is TGTGCCAGTAGTACAAGACAGGTCGGTGATGAAAAACTGTTTTTT. Encoded protein: CASSTRQVGDEKLFF.